Below, one TCR beta chain is given with its context. 5'RACE template switching produced TCR cDNA carrying a universal primer site and UMIs. TCRdb itself ran the 5' RACE reads through MiXCR, one entry per CDR3 protein. The sample includes hundreds of thousands of distinct CDR3 sequences, less than 20% seen only once; the top ten take approximately 15%. The sample is drawn from a study of T cells after yellow fever vaccination. The germline V gene encodes CDR1 SGHVS and CDR2 FNYEAQ. V dropped 0 bases and J dropped 10 bases, with 14 bases sitting between them. The CDR3 runs to 14 residues. The J gene is TRBJ2-3, the V gene TRBV7-6; D possibly uses TRBD1 or TRBD2 (6 bases each). This TCR was sampled from a man younger than 35 who received the YFV17D yellow fever vaccine. This sample comprised PBMCs, obtained 5 days after the first yellow fever vaccination. CDR3 protein: CASSLATTGAAQYF. CDR3 DNA sequence: TGTGCCAGCAGCTTAGCGACAACGGGGGCCGCGCAGTATTTT.